These T cell receptor beta chains were read from a single sample in a study of T cells after yellow fever vaccination. TCRdb ran MiXCR on the 5' RACE reads and lists one entry per CDR3 protein. The sample contains 450,000 to 550,000 distinct CDR3 sequences, 20% to 25% of which appear only once. The input for sequencing was PBMCs, taken less than 25 days after the first yellow fever vaccination. The receptor source for this set is a young man who received the YFV17D yellow fever vaccine. CDR3s include the opening cysteine and the closing phenylalanine or tryptophan. D genes are given only for firm matches. Size is omitted from some rows. Given values are once, few, many or a class for expanded clones.

>TRBJ2-2|NA|NA|TRBV12-5
TGTGCTAGTGGTCTCGACACCGCCGGGGAGCTGTTTTTT
CASGLDTAGELFF
>TRBJ2-5|few|NA|TRBV9
TGTGCCAGCAGCGATGGAATTCCGGGACCCAGGGGAGAGACCCAGTACTTC
CASSDGIPGPRGETQYF
>TRBJ1-1|NA|NA|TRBV7-9
TGTGCAGACAGGACCTTGAACACTGAAGCTTTCTTT
CADRTLNTEAFF
>TRBJ2-2|few|NA|TRBV28
TGTGCCAGCACCCGGACCGCGAACACCGGGGAGCTGTTTTTT
CASTRTANTGELFF
>TRBJ1-5|few|NA|TRBV12-3/TRBV12-4
TGTGCCAGCAGCCCAGGGAGGGAGGAGCAGCCCCAGCATTTT
CASSPGREEQPQHF
>TRBJ2-3|NA|NA|TRBV11-3
TGTGCCAGCAGCTTATTTGGGTGTTGCGGTGATACGCAGTATTTT
CASSLFGCCGDTQYF
>TRBJ2-5|few|TRBD2|TRBV4-1
TGCGCCAGCAGCCAAGAACTAGCGGGGGAAGTTGGAGAGACCCAGTACTTC
CASSQELAGEVGETQYF
>TRBJ2-5|once|NA|TRBV3-1
TGTGCCAGCAAAGGTGGGCAGAGAACACAAGAGACCCAGTACTTC
CASKGGQRTQETQYF
>TRBJ2-3|few|TRBD2|TRBV5-1
TGCGCCAGCAGCGTTCTAGCGGGGGTCCCAGATACGCAGTATTTT
CASSVLAGVPDTQYF
>TRBJ2-1|NA|TRBD1|TRBV6-4
TGTGCCAGCAGCGTTGGGACAGGGAGCTCCTACAATGAGCAGTTCTTC
CASSVGTGSSYNEQFF
>TRBJ1-6|few|NA|TRBV7-3
TGTGCCAGCAGCCCGGGGGATCCTTCACCCCTCCACTTT
CASSPGDPSPLHF
>TRBJ2-2|few|NA|TRBV6-1
TGTGCCAGCAGAAACCACAGTCGGGCTACCGGGGAGCTGTTTTTT
CASRNHSRATGELFF
>TRBJ2-2|few|NA|TRBV5-4
TGTGCCTGGCGTGGCGGGGTAATCGCGAACACCGGGGAGCTGTTTTTT
CAWRGGVIANTGELFF
>TRBJ1-1|NA|NA|TRBV13
TGTGCCAGCAGCTTAGACAGGCCCACTGAAGCTTTCTTT
CASSLDRPTEAFF
>TRBJ2-1|few|TRBD1|TRBV29-1
TGCAGCGGCCGGGACAGGGTAGACAATGAGCAGTTCTTC
CSGRDRVDNEQFF
>TRBJ1-1|few|NA|TRBV12-3/TRBV12-4
TGTGCCAGCAGTCCGACAGCAGGGAGGACTGAAGCTTTCTTT
CASSPTAGRTEAFF
>TRBJ2-7|NA|NA|TRBV27
TGTGCCAGCAGTCGAGGATCCAACACTTACGAGCAGTACTTC
CASSRGSNTYEQYF
>TRBJ1-2|NA|TRBD1|TRBV5-4
TGTGCCAGCAGCCGCGACAGGGGGAGCTACTATGGCTACACCTTC
CASSRDRGSYYGYTF
>TRBJ1-1|NA|NA|TRBV9
TGTGCCAGCAGCCGCTGGAGCATGAACACTGAAGCTTTCTTT
CASSRWSMNTEAFF
>TRBJ2-3|NA|TRBD2|TRBV27
TGTGCCAGCAGTTCGCACCTGACTAGCGGGGGGTCAGATACGCAGTATTTT
CASSSHLTSGGSDTQYF
>TRBJ2-1|NA|NA|TRBV4-3
TGCGCCAGCAGCCAGGGTATCGGCTCCTACAATGAGCAGTTCTTC
CASSQGIGSYNEQFF
>TRBJ2-7|NA|TRBD2|TRBV4-1
TGCGCCAGCAGCCAGGGGGGGGACTTTGTCTACGAGCAGTACTTC
CASSQGGDFVYEQYF
>TRBJ2-1|few|NA|TRBV27
TGTGCCAGCGCCGGGGGAAGGAATGAGCAGTTCTTC
CASAGGRNEQFF
>TRBJ2-1|NA|NA|TRBV2
TGTGCCAGCAGTGCCGCGGAATACAATGAGCAGTTCTTC
CASSAAEYNEQFF
>TRBJ2-4|NA|NA|TRBV18
TGTGCCAGCTCACCACAAGCAGGGTCCAAAAACATTCAGTACTTC
CASSPQAGSKNIQYF
>TRBJ2-3|few|NA|TRBV11-2
TGTGCCAGCAGCGTAACGCGGGGTAACCCTGAAATTTGGTATTTT
CASSVTRGNPEIWYF
>TRBJ1-1|NA|NA|TRBV6-1
TGTGCCAGCAGCCCCAACAGGGACACTGAAGCTTTCTTT
CASSPNRDTEAFF
>TRBJ1-6|few|NA|TRBV5-1
TGCGCCAGCAGCTTGGAGGCGGGGGCCGGTTCACCCCTCCACTTT
CASSLEAGAGSPLHF
>TRBJ2-7|few|NA|TRBV12-5
TGTGCTAGTGGTTTTGGGTACGAGCAGTACTTC
CASGFGYEQYF
>TRBJ1-6|NA|TRBD1|TRBV4-2
TGTGCCAGCAATGACAGGGGGACTAATTCACCCCTCCACTTT
CASNDRGTNSPLHF
>TRBJ2-2|few|NA|TRBV9
TGTGCCAGCAGTTCAGGGATGGCGAACACCGGGGAGCTGTTTTTT
CASSSGMANTGELFF
>TRBJ2-5|NA|NA|TRBV6-5
TGTGCCAGCAGTTACGCGGAGCCACAAGAGACCCAGTACTTC
CASSYAEPQETQYF
>TRBJ1-2|few|NA|TRBV20-1
TGCAGTGCTGGTGCGGGGGGGGCTAGTGACTATGGCTACACCTTC
CSAGAGGASDYGYTF
>TRBJ2-2|few|NA|TRBV5-1
TGCGCCAGCAGCGTTTGGACTGTGAACACCGGGGAGCTGTTTTTT
CASSVWTVNTGELFF
>TRBJ2-3|NA|NA|TRBV12-3/TRBV12-4
TGTGCCAGCAGTCTGGGGTCGGACACAGATACGCAGTATTTT
CASSLGSDTDTQYF
>TRBJ1-1|few|TRBD1|TRBV10-3
TGTGCCATCCGGGACAGGGGGAACACTGAAGCTTTCTTT
CAIRDRGNTEAFF
>TRBJ2-2|NA|TRBD1|TRBV7-2
TGTGCCAGCAGCTACAGGACAGGGGGTGTCGTCGGGGAGCTGTTTTTT
CASSYRTGGVVGELFF
>TRBJ2-3|NA|TRBD2|TRBV5-1
TGCGCCAGCAGCGGGAGGTCTAGCGGGGCCCATACGCAGTATTTT
CASSGRSSGAHTQYF
>TRBJ2-3|NA|NA|TRBV20-1
TGCAGTGCTAGGAACGGGGATACGCAGTATTTT
CSARNGDTQYF
>TRBJ2-1|NA|TRBD2|TRBV12-3/TRBV12-4
TGTGCCAGCAGCTATAGCGGGAGCAATGAGCAGTTCTTC
CASSYSGSNEQFF
>TRBJ2-1|few|TRBD1|TRBV6-2/TRBV6-3
TGTGCCAGCTTTGACAGGGGTGACAATGAGCAGTTCTTC
CASFDRGDNEQFF
>TRBJ1-4|few|NA|TRBV12-3/TRBV12-4
TGTGCCAGCACTTCCGGGGCAACTAATGAAAAACTGTTTTTT
CASTSGATNEKLFF
>TRBJ2-1|few|NA|TRBV2
TGTGCCAGCAGTGCCGGGGGTGGGGATGAGCAGTTCTTC
CASSAGGGDEQFF
>TRBJ1-2|NA|NA|TRBV18
TGTGCCAGCCGTTCCACAGACTATGGCTACACCTTC
CASRSTDYGYTF
>TRBJ2-3|NA|NA|TRBV21-1
TGTGCCAGCAGCAAAGATGAGGGGGCGAGCACAGATACGCAGTATTTT
CASSKDEGASTDTQYF
>TRBJ1-1|few|TRBD1|TRBV29-1
TGCAGCGCGGAGGGGGCGGGGAACACTGAAGCTTTCTTT
CSAEGAGNTEAFF
>TRBJ1-2|many|TRBD1|TRBV9
TGTGCCAGCAGCCAAGGGACAGGTGGTAACTATGGCTACACCTTC
CASSQGTGGNYGYTF
>TRBJ2-5|NA|TRBD2|TRBV7-2
TGTGCCAGCAGCCCATACTGGGGGGGGGAGACCCAGTACTTC
CASSPYWGGETQYF
>TRBJ2-2|NA|TRBD1|TRBV12-3/TRBV12-4
TGTGCCAGCAGTCGGGACAGTGGGATCACCGGGGAGCTGTTTTTT
CASSRDSGITGELFF
>TRBJ1-5|many|NA|TRBV6-2/TRBV6-3
TGTGCCAGCGCTTCCTCCTATCAGCCCCAGCATTTT
CASASSYQPQHF
>TRBJ1-5|once|NA|TRBV15
TGTGCCACCAGCAGAGATCGAATTGTTAGCAATCAGCCCCAGCATTTT
CATSRDRIVSNQPQHF
>TRBJ1-2|NA|TRBD1|TRBV6-5
TGTGCCAGCAGTTTGGGACAGGAGCGCTTTCTCTATGGCTACACCTTC
CASSLGQERFLYGYTF
>TRBJ1-2|few|NA|TRBV5-1
TGCGCCAGCAGCCCCCGGGACATCGATGGCTACACCTTC
CASSPRDIDGYTF
>TRBJ2-5|NA|NA|TRBV5-6
TGTGCCAGCAGCTTGATAGGGGCAGGAGAGACCCAGTACTTC
CASSLIGAGETQYF
>TRBJ1-1|few|NA|TRBV2
TGTGCCAGCAGTGTTCGGAACACTGAAGCTTTCTTT
CASSVRNTEAFF
>TRBJ1-4|few|NA|TRBV30
TGTGCCTGGAGCGGACCGGTCAATGAAAAACTGTTTTTT
CAWSGPVNEKLFF
>TRBJ2-7|many|NA|TRBV6-2/TRBV6-3
TGTGCCAGCAGTTACGGGGGGTCCTACGAGCAGTACTTC
CASSYGGSYEQYF
>TRBJ2-1|NA|NA|TRBV19
TGTGCCAGTAATCGTTCCCCCGGCGGGATGGGCGAGCAGTTCTTC
CASNRSPGGMGEQFF
>TRBJ2-5|NA|TRBD1|TRBV20-1
TGCAGTGCTAGAGAATCTGGAGGCAGGGGGCGTCGTGAGACCCAGTACTTC
CSARESGGRGRRETQYF